Below, 21 T cell receptor beta chains from the same sample are listed, as sequenced in a study of CD8 T cells in ankylosing spondylitis. TCRdb re-called the 5' RACE reads with MiXCR, one entry per CDR3 protein. The sample contains 350,000 or so distinct CDR3 sequences, roughly 10% of which appear only once. Material: blood, either unsorted or a sorted T cell fraction (not recorded which). The receptors were sampled from a female donor with ankylosing spondylitis or in good health (not recorded which).

In its sample, this clonotype was seen many times. V and J are TRBV20-1 and TRBJ1-5, with TRBD1 as a possible D gene (5 bases). Per the germline V gene, CDR1 is DFQATT and CDR2 is SNEGSKA (reference sequence). The CDR3 loop spans 15 amino acids. V was cut by 3 bases and J by 4 bases, with 16 bases left in between. DNA of the CDR3: TGCAGTGCTAGCGCCGGGACCCTTGGGAATCAGCCCCAGCATTTT. Its translation is CSASAGTLGNQPQHF.

CDR3 sequence (DNA): TGTGCCAGCAGCCACGGGACTAGCGGGTTTGTGGAGCTGTTTTTT. As protein: CASSHGTSGFVELFF. This chain uses TRBV25-1 with TRBJ2-2, with 12 bases matching TRBD2. The trim removed 6 bases at V and 10 bases at J, leaving 9 bases unmatched. Germline assignment: CDR1 MGHDK and CDR2 SYGVNS. The CDR3 runs 15 residues.

This clonotype was recorded many times. V is TRBV7-2 and J is TRBJ2-7, with D hard to call. The CDR3 consists of 12 residues. Looked up from germline, CDR1 is SGHTA and CDR2 is FQGNSA. V dropped 1 base and J dropped 5 bases, with 6 bases sitting between them. CDR3 nucleotides: TGTGCCAGCAGCTTAGAAAGGGACGAGCAGTACTTC. The encoded protein is CASSLERDEQYF.

This clonotype turned up a few times. V is TRBV6-1 and J is TRBJ1-2; a weak D match, TRBD1 (5 bases). In germline, CDR1 is MNHNS, CDR2 SASEGT. The CDR3 loop spans 12 amino acids. The ends were cut back, 6 bases at V and 6 bases at J, with 11 bases in the middle. CDR3 DNA sequence: TGTGCCAGCAGATTGCCGACAGATGGCTACACCTTC. Its protein product is CASRLPTDGYTF.

This clonotype was picked up many times. This rearrangement joins TRBV5-1 to TRBJ1-5; D uncertain. The V and J ends lost 0 bases and 0 bases respectively, with 7 bases between them. From germline, CDR1 is SGHRS and CDR2 YFSETQ. CDR3 length: 15 amino acids. The DNA for the CDR3 is TGCGCCAGCAGCTTGGTTCCGGGTAGCAATCAGCCCCAGCATTTT. Translation gives CASSLVPGSNQPQHF. The variable domain in full, with the rest retrieved from reference TRBV5-1 and TRBJ1-5, is KAGVTQTPRYLIKTRGQQVTLSCSPISGHRSVSWYQQTPGQGLQFLFEYFSETQRNKGNFPGRFSGRQFSNSRSEMNVSTLELGDSALYLCASSLVPGSNQPQHFGDGTRLSIL.

The table lists this clonotype with many counts. The CDR3 DNA reads TGCGCCAGCAGCCAGGGGTCCTCGGGGATTCGATACAATGAGCAGTTCTTC. It specifies CASSQGSSGIRYNEQFF. V is TRBV4-1 and J is TRBJ2-1; D might be TRBD2 (5 bases). The CDR3 is made up of 17 amino acids. Germline CDR1 MGHRA, CDR2 YSYEKL. Trimming stripped 3 bases from V and 4 bases from J, with 19 bases between.

This clonotype has at least ten counts. The chain joins TRBV20-1 to TRBJ2-5; D possibly matches TRBD1 or TRBD2 (5 bases each). CDR3 length: 11 amino acids. V lost 3 bases, J lost 3 bases, and 5 bases lay in between. Germline V gene lookup returns CDR1 DFQATT and CDR2 SNEGSKA (reference sequence). This chain's CDR3 is CSARGEETQYF. The CDR3 nucleotides are TGCAGTGCTAGGGGGGAAGAGACCCAGTACTTC.

This clonotype was recorded many times. The chain carries TRBV5-1 and TRBJ2-5; 7 bases align to TRBD2. In germline, CDR1 is SGHRS, CDR2 YFSETQ. The ends lost 4 bases at V and 4 bases at J; junction bases unmatched: 4. This CDR3 comprises 13 residues. The CDR3 sequence: CASSVSGAETQYF. In DNA form, the CDR3 reads TGCGCCAGCAGCGTAAGCGGGGCAGAGACCCAGTACTTC.

This clonotype was seen ten or more times. The rearrangement joins TRBV7-8 to TRBJ1-5; D ambiguous. This CDR3 comprises 14 residues. The germline V and J ends were trimmed by 2 bases and 2 bases, with 7 bases remaining between them. The germline V gene has CDR1 SGHVS and CDR2 FQNEAQ. DNA for the CDR3: TGTGCCAGCAGCTTAAAGGGAGGCAATCAGCCCCAGCATTTT. Protein sequence: CASSLKGGNQPQHF.

This clonotype has a count of ten or more. The chain carries TRBV3-1 and TRBJ2-1; 8 bases are a match to TRBD1. CDR1 is LGHDT, CDR2 YNNKEL, per germline (reference sequence). This CDR3 comprises 15 residues. Unmatched junction bases numbered 6, after V lost 0 bases and J lost 8 bases. The CDR3 reads CASSQERRGLDEQFF. CDR3 nucleotide sequence: TGTGCCAGCAGCCAAGAGCGCAGGGGGCTTGATGAGCAGTTCTTC.

This clonotype was seen repeatedly, ten times or more. The V and J genes are TRBV24-1 and TRBJ2-2; D ambiguous. V lost 5 bases and J lost 0, with 9 bases in between. This CDR3 contains 15 residues. Germline-derived CDR1 and CDR2 are KGHDR and SFDVKD. This CDR3 is CATSGTPPNTGELFF. The CDR3 coding sequence is TGTGCCACCAGTGGCACTCCACCGAACACCGGGGAGCTGTTTTTT.

Many counts were recorded for this clonotype. V usage is TRBV20-1 and J usage is TRBJ2-3; the D is unclear. Trimming took 1 base from V and 5 from J, leaving 7 bases between them. The CDR3 is made up of 12 amino acids. The germline CDR1 and CDR2 sequences are DFQATT and SNEGSKA (reference sequence). Here the CDR3 DNA reads TGCAGTGCTAGAGGTGGGCGAGATACGCAGTATTTT. The encoded protein is CSARGGRDTQYF.

The sample holds a few counts of this clonotype. CDR3 DNA: TGTGCCAGCAAGGTAGGGGATCAGCCCCAGCATTTT. It yields the protein CASKVGDQPQHF. J is TRBJ1-5 and V is TRBV25-1; D may be TRBD1 (5 bases). Trimming removed 7 bases from V and 5 bases from J, with 9 bases in between. Germline V lookup: CDR1 MGHDK, CDR2 SYGVNS. The length of the CDR3 is 12 residues. Full variable domain (rest looked up from reference TRBV25-1 and TRBJ1-5): EADIYQTPRYLVIGTGKKITLECSQTMGHDKMYWYQQDPGMELHLIHYSYGVNSTEKGDLSSESTVSRIRTEHFPLTLESARPSHTSQYLCASKVGDQPQHFGDGTRLSIL.

This clonotype was recorded at least ten times. The chain recombines TRBV20-1 with TRBJ2-3; the match to TRBD2 covers 13 bases. The J segment lost 0 bases and the V segment lost 6 bases, leaving 9 bases of the junction unmatched. Germline V gene sequence: CDR1 DFQATT, CDR2 SNEGSKA (reference sequence). The CDR3 totals 17 residues. The CDR3 bases are TGCAGTGCACCAGGACTAGCGGGAGATAGGAGCACAGATACGCAGTATTTT. Its translation is CSAPGLAGDRSTDTQYF.

At least ten counts were recorded for this clonotype. The chain links TRBV5-1 to TRBJ2-1; weak D call: TRBD1 (5 bases). The CDR3 sequence is 15 residues long. CDR1 and CDR2 (germline): SGHRS, YFSETQ. V shed 4 bases and J shed 0 bases, with 11 bases lying between them. CDR3 nucleotide sequence: TGCGCCAGCAGCCTGGACAAAAGCTCCTACAATGAGCAGTTCTTC. Translating gives CASSLDKSSYNEQFF.

There are many counts of this clonotype. CDR3 residues: CSANRQGVPDTQYF. The CDR3 nucleotides read TGCAGTGCTAATCGACAGGGGGTCCCAGATACGCAGTATTTT. This chain links TRBV20-1 with TRBJ2-3; 9 nucleotides line up with TRBD1. Germline CDR1 is DFQATT and CDR2 is SNEGSKA (reference sequence). This CDR3 has 14 amino acids. The junction had 6 bases not matched to a gene; V was cut back by 4 bases and J by 4 bases.

V is TRBV5-1 and J is TRBJ1-4; D is possibly TRBD1 (6 bases). CDR1 is SGHRS and CDR2 is YFSETQ in the germline V gene. V was clipped by 2 bases and J by 5 bases, with 7 bases between them. The CDR3 has 13 residues. CDR3 coding DNA: TGCGCCAGCAGCTTACAGGGCAATGAAAAACTGTTTTTT. The encoded protein is CASSLQGNEKLFF.

This clonotype was found many times. V usage is TRBV20-1 and J usage is TRBJ2-5; D is unclear. The V gene lost 8 bases and the J gene lost 5 bases, with 15 bases spanning the gap. The CDR3 extends over 12 amino acids. Germline V gives CDR1 DFQATT, CDR2 SNEGSKA (reference sequence). The CDR3, as DNA: TGCAGTTCACGGGTGGCGGCGGAGACCCAGTACTTC. This gives the protein CSSRVAAETQYF.

This clonotype was counted only a few times. The rearrangement links TRBV20-1 to TRBJ2-5; TRBD2 matches 8 bases. The germline V gene encodes CDR1 DFQATT and CDR2 SNEGSKA (reference sequence). The CDR3 totals 13 residues. The V gene end was trimmed by 6 bases and the J gene end by 5 bases; junction bases not matched to a gene: 8. The CDR3 DNA reads as TGCAGTGCGCCCATAGCGGGAAAGGAGACCCAGTACTTC. This translates into CSAPIAGKETQYF.

In its sample, this clonotype was seen many times. The chain joins TRBV20-1 to TRBJ2-5; maybe TRBD2 (5 bases). This CDR3 comprises 13 residues. CDR1 and CDR2 from the germline V gene are DFQATT and SNEGSKA (reference sequence). V gave up 4 bases and J gave up 2 bases, with 11 bases separating them. The CDR3 coding sequence is TGCAGTGCTACGAGGGTGGTACAAGAGACCCAGTACTTC. Protein: CSATRVVQETQYF.

Many counts were recorded for this clonotype. The chain recombines TRBV29-1 with TRBJ1-2, with D hard to call. CDR3 size: 10 residues. V was shortened by 5 bases and J by 4 bases, with 5 bases between the two germline ends. In germline, CDR1 is SQVTM, CDR2 ANQGSEA. For the CDR3, the DNA is TGCAGCGTTAGAACCTATGGCTACACCTTC. Residues: CSVRTYGYTF.